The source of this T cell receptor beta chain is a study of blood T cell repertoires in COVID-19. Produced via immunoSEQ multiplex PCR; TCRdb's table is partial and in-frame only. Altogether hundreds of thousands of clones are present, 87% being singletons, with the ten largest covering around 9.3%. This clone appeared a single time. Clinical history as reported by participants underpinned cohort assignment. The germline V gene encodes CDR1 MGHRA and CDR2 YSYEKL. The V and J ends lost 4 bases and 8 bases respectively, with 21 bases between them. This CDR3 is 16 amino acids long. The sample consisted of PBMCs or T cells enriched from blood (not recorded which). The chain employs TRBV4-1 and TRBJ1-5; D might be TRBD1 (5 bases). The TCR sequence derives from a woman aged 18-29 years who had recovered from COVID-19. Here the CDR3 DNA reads TGCGCCAGCAGCCCACTCGGGAGGGGTCCCAGAGAGCCCCAGCATTTT. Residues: CASSPLGRGPREPQHF.